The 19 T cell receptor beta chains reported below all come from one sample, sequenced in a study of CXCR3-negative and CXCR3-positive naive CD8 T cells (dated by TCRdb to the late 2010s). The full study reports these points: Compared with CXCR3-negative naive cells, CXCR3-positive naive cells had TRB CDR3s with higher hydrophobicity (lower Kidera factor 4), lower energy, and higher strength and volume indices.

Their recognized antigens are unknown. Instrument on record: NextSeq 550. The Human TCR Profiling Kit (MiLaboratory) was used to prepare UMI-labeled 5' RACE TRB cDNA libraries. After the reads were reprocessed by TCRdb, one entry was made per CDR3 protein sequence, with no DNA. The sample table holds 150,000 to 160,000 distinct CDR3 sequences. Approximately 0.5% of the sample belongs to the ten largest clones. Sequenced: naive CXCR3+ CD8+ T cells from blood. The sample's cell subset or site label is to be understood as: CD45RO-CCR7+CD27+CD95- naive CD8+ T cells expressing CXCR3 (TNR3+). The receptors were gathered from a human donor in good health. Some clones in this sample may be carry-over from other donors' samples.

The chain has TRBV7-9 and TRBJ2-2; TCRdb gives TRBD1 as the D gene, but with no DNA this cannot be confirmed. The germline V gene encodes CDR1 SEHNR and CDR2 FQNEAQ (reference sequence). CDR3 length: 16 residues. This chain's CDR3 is CASSLPGAPDTGELFF.

CDR3 amino acids: CASSFSGSVDYEQFF. The chain couples TRBV7-9 to TRBJ2-1. CDR1 is SEHNR and CDR2 is FQNEAQ in the germline V gene (reference sequence). The CDR3 is 15 residues long.

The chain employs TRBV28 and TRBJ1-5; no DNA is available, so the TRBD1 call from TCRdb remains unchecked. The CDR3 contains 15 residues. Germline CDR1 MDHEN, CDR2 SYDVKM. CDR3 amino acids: CASRAWGEDNQPQHF.

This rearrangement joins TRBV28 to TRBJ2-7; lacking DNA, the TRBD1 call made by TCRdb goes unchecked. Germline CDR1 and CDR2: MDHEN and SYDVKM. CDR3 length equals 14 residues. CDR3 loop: CASSSRWTGYEQYF.

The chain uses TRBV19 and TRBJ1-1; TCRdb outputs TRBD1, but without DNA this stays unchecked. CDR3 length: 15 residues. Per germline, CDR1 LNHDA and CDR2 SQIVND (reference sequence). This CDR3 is CASSRDSPLDTEAFF. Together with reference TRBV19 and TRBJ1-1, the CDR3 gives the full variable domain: DGGITQSPKYLFRKEGQNVTLSCEQNLNHDAMYWYRQDPGQGLRLIYYSQIVNDFQKGDIAEGYSVSREKKESFPLTVTSAQKNPTAFYLCASSRDSPLDTEAFFGQGTRLTVV.

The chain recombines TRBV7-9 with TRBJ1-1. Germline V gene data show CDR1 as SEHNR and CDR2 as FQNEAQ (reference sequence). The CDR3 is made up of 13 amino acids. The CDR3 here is CASSVSGSPEAFF. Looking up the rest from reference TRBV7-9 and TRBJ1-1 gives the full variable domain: DTGVSQNPRHKITKRGQNVTFRCDPISEHNRLYWYRQTLGQGPEFLTYFQNEAQLEKSRLLSDRFSAERPKGSFSTLEIQRTEQGDSAMYLCASSVSGSPEAFFGQGTRLTVV.

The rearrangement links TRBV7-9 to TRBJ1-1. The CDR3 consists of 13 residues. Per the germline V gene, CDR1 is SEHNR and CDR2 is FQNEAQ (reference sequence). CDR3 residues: CASSFSAGPEAFF.

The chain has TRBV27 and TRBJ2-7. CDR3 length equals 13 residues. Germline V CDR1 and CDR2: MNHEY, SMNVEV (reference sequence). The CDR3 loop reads CASSLQYSYEQYF.

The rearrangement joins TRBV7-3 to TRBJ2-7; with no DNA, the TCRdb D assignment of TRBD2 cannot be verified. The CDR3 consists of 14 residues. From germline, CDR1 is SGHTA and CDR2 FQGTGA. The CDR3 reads CASSQDSGSNEQYF.

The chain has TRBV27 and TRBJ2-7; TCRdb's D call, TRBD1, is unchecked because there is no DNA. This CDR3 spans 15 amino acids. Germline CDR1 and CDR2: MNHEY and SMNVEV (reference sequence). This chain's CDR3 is CASSLAGQGSYEQYF.

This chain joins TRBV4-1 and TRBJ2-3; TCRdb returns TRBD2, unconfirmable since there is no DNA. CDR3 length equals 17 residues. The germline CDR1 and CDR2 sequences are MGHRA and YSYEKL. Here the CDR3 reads CASSQQREGLGTDTQYF.

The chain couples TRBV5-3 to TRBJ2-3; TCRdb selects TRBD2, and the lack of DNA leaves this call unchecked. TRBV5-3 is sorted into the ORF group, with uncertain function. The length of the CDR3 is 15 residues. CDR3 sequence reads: CARSLGAGGTDTQYF.

The CDR3 sequence is CASSPGQGNSYEQYF. This rearrangement joins TRBV19 to TRBJ2-7; TCRdb's D call of TRBD1 is untestable without DNA. The CDR3 is made up of 15 amino acids. CDR1 and CDR2 (germline): LNHDA, SQIVND (reference sequence).

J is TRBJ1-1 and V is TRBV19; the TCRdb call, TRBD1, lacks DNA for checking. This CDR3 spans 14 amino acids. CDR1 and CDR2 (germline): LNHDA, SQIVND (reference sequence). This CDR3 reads CASKDRGENTEAFF.

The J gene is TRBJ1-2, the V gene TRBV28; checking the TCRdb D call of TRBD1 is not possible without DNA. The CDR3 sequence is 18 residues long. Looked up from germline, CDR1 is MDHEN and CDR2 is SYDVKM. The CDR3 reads CASSRRWTGFRATYGYTF.

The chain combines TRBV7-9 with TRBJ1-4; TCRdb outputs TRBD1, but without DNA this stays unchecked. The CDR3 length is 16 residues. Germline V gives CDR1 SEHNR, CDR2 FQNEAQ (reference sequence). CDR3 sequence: CASSLAHRVANEKLFF.

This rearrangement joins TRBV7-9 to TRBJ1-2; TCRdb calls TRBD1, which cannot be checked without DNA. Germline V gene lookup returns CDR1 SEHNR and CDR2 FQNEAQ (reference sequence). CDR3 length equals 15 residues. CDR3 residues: CASSQGDLLDYGYTF.

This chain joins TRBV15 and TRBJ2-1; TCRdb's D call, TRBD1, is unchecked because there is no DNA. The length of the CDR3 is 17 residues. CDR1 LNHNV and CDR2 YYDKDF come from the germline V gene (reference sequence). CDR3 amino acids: CATSSVDRARAYNEQFF. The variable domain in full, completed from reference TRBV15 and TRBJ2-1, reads DAMVIQNPRYQVTQFGKPVTLSCSQTLNHNVMYWYQQKSSQAPKLLFHYYDKDFNNEADTPDNFQSRRPNTSFCFLDIRSPGLGDTAMYLCATSSVDRARAYNEQFFGPGTRLTVL.

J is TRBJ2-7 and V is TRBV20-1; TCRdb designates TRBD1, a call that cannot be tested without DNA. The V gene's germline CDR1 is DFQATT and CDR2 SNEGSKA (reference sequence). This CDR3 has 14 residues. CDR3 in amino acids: CSARDRGTHYEQYF.